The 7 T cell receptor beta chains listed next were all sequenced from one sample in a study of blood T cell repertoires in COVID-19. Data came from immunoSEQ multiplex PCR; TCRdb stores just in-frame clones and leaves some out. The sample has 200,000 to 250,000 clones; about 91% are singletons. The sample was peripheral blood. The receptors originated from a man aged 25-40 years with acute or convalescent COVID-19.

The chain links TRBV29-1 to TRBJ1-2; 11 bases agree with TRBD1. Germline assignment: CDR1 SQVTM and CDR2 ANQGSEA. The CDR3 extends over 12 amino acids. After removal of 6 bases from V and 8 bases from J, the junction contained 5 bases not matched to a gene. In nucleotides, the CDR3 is TGCAGCGTCGGACAGGGGGCGAAAGGCTACACCTTC. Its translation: CSVGQGAKGYTF.

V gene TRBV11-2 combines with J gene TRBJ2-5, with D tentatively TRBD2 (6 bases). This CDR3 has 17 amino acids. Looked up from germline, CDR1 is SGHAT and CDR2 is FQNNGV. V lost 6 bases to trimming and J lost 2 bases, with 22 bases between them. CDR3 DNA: TGTGCCAGCAGGTCGATCCCCGGGAGAGGAGGACAAGAGACCCAGTACTTC. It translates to CASRSIPGRGGQETQYF.

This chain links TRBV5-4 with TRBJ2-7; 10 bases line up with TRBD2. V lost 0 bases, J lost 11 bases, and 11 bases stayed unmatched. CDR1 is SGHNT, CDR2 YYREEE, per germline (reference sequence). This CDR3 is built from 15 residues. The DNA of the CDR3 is TGTGCCAGCAGCTTGGCCACTAGCGGGAACCTAGTCAAGTACTTC. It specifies CASSLATSGNLVKYF.

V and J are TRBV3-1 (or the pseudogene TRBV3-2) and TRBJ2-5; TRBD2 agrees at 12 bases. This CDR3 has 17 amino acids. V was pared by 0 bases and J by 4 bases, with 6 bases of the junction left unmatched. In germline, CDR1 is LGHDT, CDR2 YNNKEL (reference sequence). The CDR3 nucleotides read TGTGCCAGCAGCCAAGAAGGGGTGGGACTAGCGGGAGAGACCCAGTACTTC. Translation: CASSQEGVGLAGETQYF.

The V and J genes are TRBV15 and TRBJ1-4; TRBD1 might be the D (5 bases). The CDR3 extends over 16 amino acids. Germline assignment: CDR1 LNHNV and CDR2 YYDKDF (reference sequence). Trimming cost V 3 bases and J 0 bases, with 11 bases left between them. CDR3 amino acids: CATSRGTGATNEKLFF. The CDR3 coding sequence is TGTGCCACCAGCAGGGGGACGGGAGCAACTAATGAAAAACTGTTTTTT.

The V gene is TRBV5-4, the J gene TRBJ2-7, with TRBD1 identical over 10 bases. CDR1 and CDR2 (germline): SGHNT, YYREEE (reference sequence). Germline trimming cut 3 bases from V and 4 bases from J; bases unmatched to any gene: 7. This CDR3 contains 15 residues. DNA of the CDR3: TGTGCCAGCAGCTCGGACAGGGGGACTGCGTACGAGCAGTACTTC. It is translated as CASSSDRGTAYEQYF.

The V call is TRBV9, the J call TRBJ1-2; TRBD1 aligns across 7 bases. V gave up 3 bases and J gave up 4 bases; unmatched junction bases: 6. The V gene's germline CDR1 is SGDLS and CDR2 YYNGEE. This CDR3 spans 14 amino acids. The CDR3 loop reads CASSERGQSYGYTF. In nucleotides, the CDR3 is TGTGCCAGCAGCGAGAGGGGACAGTCCTATGGCTACACCTTC. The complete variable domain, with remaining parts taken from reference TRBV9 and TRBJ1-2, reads DSGVTQTPKHLITATGQRVTLRCSPRSGDLSVYWYQQSLDQGLQFLIQYYNGEERAKGNILERFSAQQFPDLHSELNLSSLELGDSALYFCASSERGQSYGYTFGSGTRLTVV.